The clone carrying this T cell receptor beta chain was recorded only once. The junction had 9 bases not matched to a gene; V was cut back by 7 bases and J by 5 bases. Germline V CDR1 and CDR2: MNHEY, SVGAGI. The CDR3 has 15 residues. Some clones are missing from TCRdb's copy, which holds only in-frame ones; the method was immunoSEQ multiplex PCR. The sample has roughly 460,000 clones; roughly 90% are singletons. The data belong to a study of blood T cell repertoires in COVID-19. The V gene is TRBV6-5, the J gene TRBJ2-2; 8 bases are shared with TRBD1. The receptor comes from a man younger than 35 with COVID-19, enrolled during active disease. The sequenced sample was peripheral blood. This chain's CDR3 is CASNSYRGSTGELFF. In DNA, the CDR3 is TGTGCCAGCAATTCGTACAGGGGGTCGACCGGGGAGCTGTTTTTT.